This TCR beta chain was sequenced in a study of T cell responses to AZD1222 COVID-19 vaccine. Study outcomes and limitations: Repertoires were obtained only post-peak T cell response.

This table comes from immunoSEQ multiplex PCR, and its TCRdb copy is limited to in-frame clones, with some not included. The data show under 200,000 clones, about 90% seen once. Germline V gene lookup returns CDR1 LGHDT and CDR2 YNNKEL (reference sequence). CDR3 length: 16 amino acids. V shed 0 bases and J shed 6 bases, with 18 bases lying between them. As concerns this clone: Its antigen is still unknown.

This rearrangement joins TRBV3-1 (or the pseudogene TRBV3-2) to TRBJ2-7, with a weak D call TRBD2 (6 bases). The TCR was taken from an adult in good health. This specimen was peripheral blood, taken on day 0 of AZD1222 vaccination. The CDR3 is CASSQEGLGGAGEQYF. The CDR3 nucleotides are TGTGCCAGCAGCCAAGAGGGGCTCGGAGGGGCGGGCGAGCAGTACTTC.